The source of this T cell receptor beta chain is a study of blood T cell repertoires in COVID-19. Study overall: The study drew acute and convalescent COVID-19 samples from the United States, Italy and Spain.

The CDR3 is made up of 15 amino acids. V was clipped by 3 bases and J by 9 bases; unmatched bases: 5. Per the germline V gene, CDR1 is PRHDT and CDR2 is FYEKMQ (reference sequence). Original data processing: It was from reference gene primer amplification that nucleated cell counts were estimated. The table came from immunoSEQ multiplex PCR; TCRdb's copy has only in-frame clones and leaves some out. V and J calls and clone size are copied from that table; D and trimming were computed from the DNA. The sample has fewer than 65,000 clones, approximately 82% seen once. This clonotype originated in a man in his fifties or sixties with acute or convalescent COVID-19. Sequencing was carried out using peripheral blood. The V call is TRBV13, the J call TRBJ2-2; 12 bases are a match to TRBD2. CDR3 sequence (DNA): TGTGCCAGCAGCTTTTCGACTAGCGGGGGATGGGAGCTGTTTTTT. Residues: CASSFSTSGGWELFF.